The present entry profiles one T cell receptor (beta chain) with its context. Method: immunoSEQ multiplex PCR; TCRdb's copy keeps in-frame clones and lacks some. Seen here are about 33,000 clones, 80% to 90% observed once, and the top ten hold approximately 4.4%. The record originates from a study of a mutant IDH1 vaccine in newly diagnosed glioma. Study context: Patients had received radiotherapy, temozolomide, or both previously, most receiving both.

The CDR3 sequence is 11 residues long. Germline V lookup: CDR1 SNHLY, CDR2 FYNNEI. V gave up 4 bases and J gave up 6 bases, with 6 bases separating them. Time point given: baseline, week 1 (first vaccination visit). Treatment in this sample: pre-vaccination baseline after standard-of-care therapy. Patients carried new grade 3 or 4 IDH1-mutant astrocytomas lacking nuclear ATRX. The chain recombines TRBV2 with TRBJ1-1, with D unresolved. Sequenced material: PBMCs, taken from a glioma patient treated with radiotherapy, temozolomide or both. This receptor was taken from a woman aged 40 to 49 with glioma. CDR3 residues: CASSGLAEAFF. The DNA of the CDR3 is TGTGCCAGCAGTGGGCTTGCTGAAGCTTTCTTT.